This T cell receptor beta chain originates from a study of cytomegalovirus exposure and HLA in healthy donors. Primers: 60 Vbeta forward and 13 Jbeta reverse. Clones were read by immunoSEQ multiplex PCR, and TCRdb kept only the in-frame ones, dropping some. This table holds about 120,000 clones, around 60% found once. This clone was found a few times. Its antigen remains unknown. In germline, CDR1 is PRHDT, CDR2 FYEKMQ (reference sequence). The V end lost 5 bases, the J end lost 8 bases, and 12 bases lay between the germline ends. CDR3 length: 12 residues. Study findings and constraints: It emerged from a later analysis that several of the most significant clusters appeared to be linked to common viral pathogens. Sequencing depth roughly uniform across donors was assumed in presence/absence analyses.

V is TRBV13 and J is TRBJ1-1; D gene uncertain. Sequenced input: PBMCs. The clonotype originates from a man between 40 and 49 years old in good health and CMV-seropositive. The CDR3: CASSNRRLEAFF. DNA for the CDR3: TGTGCCAGCAGCAACCGGAGGTTGGAAGCTTTCTTT.